The 6 T cell receptor beta chains below come from one sample, sequenced in a study of T-cell reconstitution after alpha-beta-depleted transplantation in children. Construction of the TCRbeta library involved unique molecular identifiers. TCRdb processed the PCR reads anew with MiXCR; each CDR3 protein has one entry. The repertoire holds some 250,000 distinct CDR3 sequences, with 12% as singletons. This sample comprised PBMCs from the stem cell graft donor, obtained from the stem cell graft. These receptors all come from a human donor who donated a stem cell graft to a child with acute lymphoblastic leukemia.

The chain has TRBV12-3 or TRBV12-4 and TRBJ2-5; TRBD1 matches at 9 bases. Trimming at V came to 6 bases and at J to 2 bases, leaving 7 bases not matched to a gene. This CDR3 is built from 15 residues. In DNA form, the CDR3 reads TGTGCCAGCAGCTACAGGGGGCTGGGGCAAGAGACCCAGTACTTC. Translation gives CASSYRGLGQETQYF.

This clonotype was seen many times. This sequence joins TRBV9 and TRBJ2-5; D is perhaps TRBD2 (5 bases). The ends were cut back, 0 bases at V and 4 bases at J, with 7 bases in the middle. This CDR3 region has 13 residues. Germline assignment: CDR1 SGDLS and CDR2 YYNGEE. The CDR3 coding sequence is TGTGCCAGCAGCGTAGCTGGGAGAGAGACCCAGTACTTC. Translating it yields CASSVAGRETQYF.

This clonotype was recorded many times. This chain links TRBV24-1 with TRBJ1-1; weak D call: TRBD1 (5 bases). CDR3 length: 13 residues. Germline V gene sequence: CDR1 KGHDR, CDR2 SFDVKD. V lost 4 bases to trimming and J lost 4 bases, with 9 bases between them. The CDR3 protein is CATSEGRGTEAFF. The CDR3 region has the DNA TGTGCCACCAGTGAGGGGCGAGGCACTGAAGCTTTCTTT.

This clonotype has a count of ten or more. This chain joins TRBV20-1 and TRBJ1-3; D unresolved. Trimming removed 5 bases from V and 1 base from J, with 12 bases in between. The CDR3 spans 14 residues. Germline V lookup: CDR1 DFQATT, CDR2 SNEGSKA (reference sequence). This chain's CDR3 is CSASDTRSGNTIYF. As DNA, the CDR3 is TGCAGTGCTTCTGACACGCGATCTGGAAACACCATATATTTT.

V usage is TRBV5-1 and J usage is TRBJ2-5, with 8 positions matching TRBD2. Per germline, CDR1 SGHRS and CDR2 YFSETQ. The J segment lost 7 bases and the V segment lost 0 bases, leaving 11 bases of the junction unmatched. The CDR3 is 16 residues long. The CDR3: CASSLAGGGLRATQYF. DNA of the CDR3: TGCGCCAGCAGCTTGGCCGGCGGGGGGCTTAGGGCGACCCAGTACTTC.

The CDR3 loop is CATSSLAGGSDEQYF. CDR3 nucleotides: TGTGCCACCAGCAGTTTAGCGGGGGGGTCTGACGAGCAGTACTTC. The chain couples TRBV15 to TRBJ2-7; 11 bases are a match to TRBD2. The CDR3 extends over 15 amino acids. V trimming: 3 bases; J trimming: 5 bases; junction bases outside the gene matches: 6. Germline V gene lookup returns CDR1 LNHNV and CDR2 YYDKDF (reference sequence).